This T cell receptor beta chain was recovered during a study of siplizumab effects on memory and regulatory T cells. Study-wide points: Suppressive capability of dividing Tregs from siplizumab cultures went unverified. A naive or memory phenotype could not be assigned to roughly 80-97% of the proliferating CD4+ or CD8+ clones.

In the case of this clone: Its antigen is not identified.

Assayed TCR templates numbered 90,000 to 100,000 for each sample. Profiling relied on immunoSEQ multiplex PCR, and the TCRdb table lists in-frame clones only, not all of them. This sample has tens of thousands of clones, with 93% found just once. Sequences were obtained from CD8+ T cells sorted from blood. This receptor was identified in a human donor in good health.

The CDR3 region has the DNA TGCGCCAGCAGCCAAGTGACTAGCGGCGAGCAGTTCTTC. Residues: CASSQVTSGEQFF. The chain recombines TRBV4-3 with TRBJ2-1; 9 positions match TRBD2. The CDR3 has 13 amino acids. The ends lost 1 base at V and 10 bases at J; junction bases unmatched: 2. Germline V lookup: CDR1 LGHNA, CDR2 YSLEER.